This is a list of T cell receptor beta chains from one sample in a study of CD8 T cells in Susac syndrome. TCRdb independently ran MiXCR on the immunoSEQ multiplex PCR reads; one entry per CDR3 protein. The table records around 170,000 distinct CDR3 sequences, 90% to 96% of them present only once. The sequenced sample was CD4+ T cells from PBMCs. All receptors derive from a human donor with Susac syndrome. Each CDR3 is given with its conserved first and last residue. The D gene is left open where the match is weak. Some rows mark clone size as missing; the rest say once, few, many or name a class of expanded clone.

J gene: TRBJ2-5; clone size: -; D gene: TRBD2; V gene: TRBV3-1; CDR3 DNA: TGTGCCAGCCGGCCAGCGGGGGCAGAGACCCAGTACTTC; CDR3 protein: CASRPAGAETQYF
J gene: TRBJ2-1; clone size: -; D gene: -; V gene: TRBV9; CDR3 DNA: TGTGCCAGCAGCGTAGCCGAGACTAGCTCCTACAATGAGCAGTTCTTC; CDR3 protein: CASSVAETSSYNEQFF
J gene: TRBJ1-5; clone size: -; D gene: -; V gene: TRBV2; CDR3 DNA: TGTGCCAGCAGTGAAGCGGTCCGGCCCCAGCATTTT; CDR3 protein: CASSEAVRPQHF
J gene: TRBJ2-5; clone size: -; D gene: -; V gene: TRBV4-2; CDR3 DNA: TGTGCCAGCAGCCAAGATACTGTACAGGATCAAGAGACCCAGTACTTC; CDR3 protein: CASSQDTVQDQETQYF
J gene: TRBJ1-2; clone size: few; D gene: TRBD1; V gene: TRBV11-2; CDR3 DNA: TGTGCCAGCAGTCCCAGGACAGGGGCCACTAACTATGGCTACACCTTC; CDR3 protein: CASSPRTGATNYGYTF
J gene: TRBJ2-5; clone size: -; D gene: -; V gene: TRBV29-1; CDR3 DNA: TGCAGCGTTGAAGCTCTTGCGGGGGCCGGAGGGGAGACCCAGTACTTC; CDR3 protein: CSVEALAGAGGETQYF
J gene: TRBJ2-5; clone size: -; D gene: -; V gene: TRBV20-1; CDR3 DNA: TGCAGTGCTAGAACGGCAGGGGCGGTCGAGACCCAGTACTTC; CDR3 protein: CSARTAGAVETQYF
J gene: TRBJ2-1; clone size: -; D gene: -; V gene: TRBV28; CDR3 DNA: TGTGCCAGCCGCGGGACACCCTCCTACAATGAGCAGTTCTTC; CDR3 protein: CASRGTPSYNEQFF
J gene: TRBJ1-4; clone size: -; D gene: -; V gene: TRBV9; CDR3 DNA: TGTGCCAGCAGCGAGGGGCCTGCAACTAATGAAAAACTGTTTTTT; CDR3 protein: CASSEGPATNEKLFF
J gene: TRBJ2-2; clone size: -; D gene: -; V gene: TRBV20-1; CDR3 DNA: TGCAGTGCTACGCTTTCGGAGGGACAGAACACCGGGGAGCTGTTTTTT; CDR3 protein: CSATLSEGQNTGELFF
J gene: TRBJ2-1; clone size: -; D gene: -; V gene: TRBV7-2; CDR3 DNA: TGTGCCAGCAGCTCACCCGGTTATACAGGGGAGGGGAATGAGCAGTTCTTC; CDR3 protein: CASSSPGYTGEGNEQFF
J gene: TRBJ1-1; clone size: -; D gene: -; V gene: TRBV7-2; CDR3 DNA: TGTGCCAGCAGCTCCTGGACACAGATGAACACTGAAGCTTTCTTT; CDR3 protein: CASSSWTQMNTEAFF
J gene: TRBJ2-5; clone size: -; D gene: -; V gene: TRBV29-1; CDR3 DNA: TGCAGCGCTGGGGGGGGGCAGGGCCAAGAGACCCAGTACTTC; CDR3 protein: CSAGGGQGQETQYF
J gene: TRBJ2-6; clone size: -; D gene: -; V gene: TRBV7-9; CDR3 DNA: TGTGCCAGCAGCTTAGCGGTGTCCTCTGGGGCCAACGTCCTGACTTTC; CDR3 protein: CASSLAVSSGANVLTF
J gene: TRBJ2-7; clone size: -; D gene: TRBD1; V gene: TRBV5-1; CDR3 DNA: TGCGCCAGCAGCTTCCGGGACAGGGGCTCCTACGAGCAGTACTTC; CDR3 protein: CASSFRDRGSYEQYF
J gene: TRBJ2-3; clone size: once; D gene: -; V gene: TRBV7-2; CDR3 DNA: TGTGCCAGCAGCTTAGCGTGGGATACGCAGTATTTT; CDR3 protein: CASSLAWDTQYF
J gene: TRBJ2-3; clone size: -; D gene: -; V gene: TRBV2; CDR3 DNA: TGTGCCAGCGGGGGACGGCCCGTTTTTACGCAGTATTTT; CDR3 protein: CASGGRPVFTQYF
J gene: TRBJ2-5; clone size: -; D gene: -; V gene: TRBV20-1; CDR3 DNA: TGCAGTGCTATGGACCCACCGTACCAAGAGACCCAGTACTTC; CDR3 protein: CSAMDPPYQETQYF
J gene: TRBJ2-2; clone size: -; D gene: TRBD1; V gene: TRBV6-5; CDR3 DNA: TGTGCCAGCAGTTACTCGAGTCAGGGGGTTGGCACCGGGGAGCTGTTTTTT; CDR3 protein: CASSYSSQGVGTGELFF
J gene: TRBJ1-1; clone size: -; D gene: TRBD1; V gene: TRBV6-2/TRBV6-3; CDR3 DNA: TGTGCCAGCTTTGACAGGGGGGAAACTGAAGCTTTCTTT; CDR3 protein: CASFDRGETEAFF
J gene: TRBJ2-3; clone size: -; D gene: -; V gene: TRBV20-1; CDR3 DNA: TGCAGTGCTAGAGTAAGAGATACGCAGTATTTT; CDR3 protein: CSARVRDTQYF
J gene: TRBJ1-2; clone size: -; D gene: TRBD1; V gene: TRBV3-1; CDR3 DNA: TGTGCCAGCAGCCAACTGACAGGGCGGACTATCTATGGCTACACCTTC; CDR3 protein: CASSQLTGRTIYGYTF
J gene: TRBJ1-6; clone size: -; D gene: TRBD1; V gene: TRBV20-1; CDR3 DNA: TGCAGTGCTAGAGGACAGGGCCCGATTTCACCCCTCCACTTT; CDR3 protein: CSARGQGPISPLHF
J gene: TRBJ2-1; clone size: -; D gene: -; V gene: TRBV9; CDR3 DNA: TGTGCCAGCAGCGCACCGGGGGCCTCCTACAATGAGCAGTTCTTC; CDR3 protein: CASSAPGASYNEQFF
J gene: TRBJ1-6; clone size: -; D gene: -; V gene: TRBV6-2/TRBV6-3; CDR3 DNA: TGTGCCAGCAGTTACGGAAATTCACCCCTCCACTTT; CDR3 protein: CASSYGNSPLHF
J gene: TRBJ2-1; clone size: -; D gene: -; V gene: TRBV29-1; CDR3 DNA: TGCAGCGCACAGGGACTACCCTACAATGAGCAGTTCTTC; CDR3 protein: CSAQGLPYNEQFF
J gene: TRBJ2-5; clone size: -; D gene: -; V gene: TRBV7-9; CDR3 DNA: TGTGCCAGCAGCCTAAGTCAGGACCAAGAGACCCAGTACTTC; CDR3 protein: CASSLSQDQETQYF
J gene: TRBJ2-7; clone size: few; D gene: -; V gene: TRBV7-3; CDR3 DNA: TGTGCCAGCAGCGCCGTAACGGGTCCCTGGAACGAGCAGTACTTC; CDR3 protein: CASSAVTGPWNEQYF
J gene: TRBJ1-5; clone size: -; D gene: TRBD1; V gene: TRBV7-2; CDR3 DNA: TGTGCCAGCAGCGCCCCGGGACAGCCGCAGCATTTT; CDR3 protein: CASSAPGQPQHF
J gene: TRBJ2-1; clone size: -; D gene: -; V gene: TRBV7-2; CDR3 DNA: TGTGCCAGCAGCTCCCCGACGGGGCGCAATGAGCAGTTCTTC; CDR3 protein: CASSSPTGRNEQFF
J gene: TRBJ2-3; clone size: -; D gene: -; V gene: TRBV7-2; CDR3 DNA: TGTGCCAGCAGCTCCCGACAGGCGGATACGCAGTATTTT; CDR3 protein: CASSSRQADTQYF
J gene: TRBJ2-2; clone size: -; D gene: -; V gene: TRBV5-1; CDR3 DNA: TGCGCCAGCAGCCCGGCTGCGAACGGCGGGGAGCTGTTTTTT; CDR3 protein: CASSPAANGGELFF
J gene: TRBJ2-2; clone size: -; D gene: TRBD1; V gene: TRBV15; CDR3 DNA: TGTGCCACCAGCAGAGAATACCAATTGACAGGGCCGTTTTTT; CDR3 protein: CATSREYQLTGPFF
J gene: TRBJ1-5; clone size: -; D gene: -; V gene: TRBV7-9; CDR3 DNA: TGTGCCAGCAGCTTTAGCAATCAGCCCCAGCATTTT; CDR3 protein: CASSFSNQPQHF
J gene: TRBJ2-1; clone size: -; D gene: TRBD2; V gene: TRBV20-1; CDR3 DNA: TGCAGTGCTAGATCAGGAGCCGGGACTACCGATGAGCAGTTCTTC; CDR3 protein: CSARSGAGTTDEQFF
J gene: TRBJ2-3; clone size: -; D gene: -; V gene: TRBV7-2; CDR3 DNA: TGTGCCAGCAGCTTAGCGGCCTATACGCAGTATTTT; CDR3 protein: CASSLAAYTQYF
J gene: TRBJ2-2; clone size: -; D gene: -; V gene: TRBV12-5; CDR3 DNA: TGTGCTAGTGGTTTGGGCGGGACGAACACCGGGGAGCTGTTTTTT; CDR3 protein: CASGLGGTNTGELFF
J gene: TRBJ2-2; clone size: -; D gene: -; V gene: TRBV15; CDR3 DNA: TGTGCCACCGCCAGCGCGAACACCGGGGAGCTGTTTTTT; CDR3 protein: CATASANTGELFF
J gene: TRBJ1-2; clone size: -; D gene: -; V gene: TRBV4-2; CDR3 DNA: TGTGCCAGCAGCGCCATCTATGGCTACACCTTC; CDR3 protein: CASSAIYGYTF
J gene: TRBJ2-5; clone size: -; D gene: TRBD2; V gene: TRBV10-3; CDR3 DNA: TGTGCCACCCGGACTAGCGGGGGTTTCGAGACCCAGTACTTC; CDR3 protein: CATRTSGGFETQYF
J gene: TRBJ2-7; clone size: -; D gene: -; V gene: TRBV29-1; CDR3 DNA: TGCAGCGTTGGTGGAGCCTCCTACGAGCAGTACTTC; CDR3 protein: CSVGGASYEQYF
J gene: TRBJ2-5; clone size: -; D gene: -; V gene: TRBV9; CDR3 DNA: TGTGCCAGCAGCCCCCTTGGGCTAGCCTCCGAGACCCAGTACTTC; CDR3 protein: CASSPLGLASETQYF
J gene: TRBJ1-6; clone size: -; D gene: -; V gene: TRBV18; CDR3 DNA: TGTGCCAGCTCACCAACGGGGGACAATAATTCACCCCTCCACTTT; CDR3 protein: CASSPTGDNNSPLHF
J gene: TRBJ2-1; clone size: -; D gene: TRBD2; V gene: TRBV20-1; CDR3 DNA: TGCAGTGCTAGAGATTGGAGACTAGCGGGTGACAATGAGCAGTTCTTC; CDR3 protein: CSARDWRLAGDNEQFF
J gene: TRBJ1-6; clone size: -; D gene: TRBD1; V gene: TRBV5-6; CDR3 DNA: TGTGCCAGCAGCAATTTGGACAGGGACAATTCACCCCTCCACTTT; CDR3 protein: CASSNLDRDNSPLHF
J gene: TRBJ1-3; clone size: -; D gene: -; V gene: TRBV12-3/TRBV12-4; CDR3 DNA: TGTGCCAGCTATGATTGGGCAGCCTCTGGAAACACCATATATTTT; CDR3 protein: CASYDWAASGNTIYF